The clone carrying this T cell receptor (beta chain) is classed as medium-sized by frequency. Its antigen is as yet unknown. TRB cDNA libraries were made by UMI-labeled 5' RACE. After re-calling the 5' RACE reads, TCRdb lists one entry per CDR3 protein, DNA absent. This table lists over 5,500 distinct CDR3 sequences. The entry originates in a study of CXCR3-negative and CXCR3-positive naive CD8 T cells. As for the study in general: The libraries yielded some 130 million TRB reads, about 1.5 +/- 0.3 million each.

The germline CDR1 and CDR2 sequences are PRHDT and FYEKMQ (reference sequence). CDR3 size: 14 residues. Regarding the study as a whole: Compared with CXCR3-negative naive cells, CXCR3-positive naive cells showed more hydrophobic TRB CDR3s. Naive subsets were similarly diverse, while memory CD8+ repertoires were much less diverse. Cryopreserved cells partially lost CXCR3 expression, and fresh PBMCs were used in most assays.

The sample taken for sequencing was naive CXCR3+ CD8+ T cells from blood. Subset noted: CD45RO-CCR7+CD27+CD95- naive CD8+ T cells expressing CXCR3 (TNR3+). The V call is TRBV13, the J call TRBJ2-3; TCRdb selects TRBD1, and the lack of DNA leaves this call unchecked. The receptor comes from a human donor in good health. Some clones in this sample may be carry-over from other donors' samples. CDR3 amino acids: CASSPPAGLDTQYF.